The 24 T cell receptor beta chains below were found in one sample sequenced in a study of shared clonotypes between healthy human individuals. The assay was immunoSEQ multiplex PCR, and TCRdb's table has in-frame clones only and misses some. The sample has 640,000 or so clones, approximately 79% seen once. Sequencing was performed on memory CD4+ T cells sorted from blood. The sample's subset: CD45RA-negative fraction. The source of these receptors is a woman under 40 in good health.

V gene TRBV2 combines with J gene TRBJ1-5; 10 bases are a match to TRBD1. V dropped 1 base and J dropped 7; count of bases not matched to a gene: 1. The V gene's germline CDR1 is SNHLY and CDR2 FYNNEI. The CDR3 runs to 14 residues. The CDR3 DNA reads TGTGCCAGCAGTGAAGGGACAGGGGGACAGCCCCAGCATTTT. This codes for CASSEGTGGQPQHF.

The chain employs TRBV11-2 and TRBJ1-1; TRBD1 matches at 8 bases. Trimming took 2 bases from V and 4 from J; bases not matched to a gene: 3. The CDR3 has 14 residues. CDR1 and CDR2 from the germline V gene are SGHAT and FQNNGV. CDR3 nucleotides: TGTGCCAGCAGCTTACAGGGGGCAGTCACTGAAGCTTTCTTT. Amino acids: CASSLQGAVTEAFF.

The V and J genes are TRBV30 and TRBJ2-1, with 7 bases lining up with TRBD2. J was trimmed by 0 bases and V by 5 bases; bases with no gene match: 4. The CDR3 totals 14 residues. Germline-derived CDR1 and CDR2 are GTSNPN and SVGIG (reference sequence). The CDR3: CAWGTKSSYNEQFF. The CDR3 coding sequence is TGTGCCTGGGGGACTAAAAGCTCCTACAATGAGCAGTTCTTC. Combining the CDR3 with reference TRBV30 and TRBJ2-1 gives the whole variable domain SQTIHQWPATLVQPVGSPLSLECTVEGTSNPNLYWYRQAAGRGLQLLFYSVGIGQISSEVPQNLSASRPQDRQFILSSKKLLLSDSGFYLCAWGTKSSYNEQFFGPGTRLTVL.

This chain joins TRBV15 and TRBJ2-5, with 9 bases aligning to TRBD1. The V gene end was trimmed by 5 bases and the J gene end by 4 bases; junction bases not matched to a gene: 17. Germline V lookup: CDR1 LNHNV, CDR2 YYDKDF (reference sequence). This CDR3 is built from 18 residues. This CDR3 is CATSDGQGWTGVIETQYF. The CDR3 coding sequence is TGTGCCACCAGCGATGGACAGGGCTGGACAGGGGTCATAGAGACCCAGTACTTC.

A word on this clone: Other DNA variants within this sample encode the same CDR3. The V and J genes are TRBV30 and TRBJ1-5; D is uncertain. The length of the CDR3 is 13 residues. V was pared by 1 base and J by 6 bases, with 10 bases between. Germline CDR1 is GTSNPN and CDR2 is SVGIG (reference sequence). The CDR3 protein is CAWSAGGGQPQHF. CDR3 sequence (DNA): TGTGCCTGGAGTGCGGGCGGTGGTCAGCCCCAGCATTTT.

This chain joins TRBV6-4 and TRBJ1-4, with D uncertain. CDR1 MRHNA and CDR2 SNTAGT come from the germline V gene. The length of the CDR3 is 12 residues. Between the trimmed V and J ends, which lost 4 bases and 8 bases, there was a span of 8 bases. CDR3 nucleotides: TGTGCCAGCAGTGGGTTCAGGGAAAAACTGTTTTTT. Protein: CASSGFREKLFF.

V usage is TRBV14 and J usage is TRBJ2-1; D possibly matches TRBD1 or TRBD2 (5 bases each). Trimming removed 4 bases from V and 9 bases from J, with 16 bases in between. Germline V gene data show CDR1 as SGHDN and CDR2 as FVKESK. The CDR3 runs 14 residues. CDR3 coding DNA: TGTGCCAGCAGCCCGGGACCTTTACGGGGTGAGCAGTTCTTC. As protein: CASSPGPLRGEQFF.

V usage is TRBV29-1 and J usage is TRBJ1-2; TRBD1 agrees at 8 bases. The CDR3 loop spans 12 amino acids. V lost 7 bases and J lost 7; bases outside the gene matches: 8. From germline, CDR1 is SQVTM and CDR2 ANQGSEA. The CDR3 sequence is CSAGGQGSGYTF. DNA for the CDR3: TGCAGCGCGGGCGGACAGGGAAGTGGCTACACCTTC. The whole variable domain, remainder taken from reference TRBV29-1 and TRBJ1-2, is SAVISQKPSRDICQRGTSLTIQCQVDSQVTMMFWYRQQPGQSLTLIATANQGSEATYESGFVIDKFPISRPNLTFSTLTVSNMSPEDSSIYLCSAGGQGSGYTFGSGTRLTVV.

In its sample, this clone was seen once. The chain combines TRBV11-1 with TRBJ2-1; possible D gene TRBD1, 6 bases. The germline V gene encodes CDR1 SGHAT and CDR2 FQDESV (reference sequence). V lost 5 bases and J lost 7, with 9 bases in between. There are 12 residues in the CDR3. The CDR3 bases are TGTGCCAGCAGCCCCGGACAGAATGAGCAGTTCTTC. This sequence encodes CASSPGQNEQFF.

V gene TRBV29-1 combines with J gene TRBJ2-1; D is possibly TRBD1 (6 bases). V lost 7 bases to trimming and J lost 5 bases, with 12 bases between them. Germline CDR1 and CDR2: SQVTM and ANQGSEA. CDR3 length: 12 amino acids. This chain's CDR3 is CSAGQNNNEQFF. As DNA, the CDR3 is TGCAGCGCCGGACAGAACAACAATGAGCAGTTCTTC.

V and J are TRBV7-6 and TRBJ2-7, with D perhaps matching TRBD1 (5 bases). Trimming shortened V by 3 bases and J by 3 bases, and 12 bases separated the two germline ends. Looked up from germline, CDR1 is SGHVS and CDR2 is FNYEAQ. This CDR3 is 14 amino acids long. The CDR3 here is CASSLGPTDYEQYF. CDR3 sequence (DNA): TGTGCCAGCAGCTTGGGTCCGACAGACTACGAGCAGTACTTC. Together with reference TRBV7-6 and TRBJ2-7, the CDR3 gives the full variable domain: GAGVSQSPRYKVTKRGQDVALRCDPISGHVSLYWYRQALGQGPEFLTYFNYEAQQDKSGLPNDRFSAERPEGSISTLTIQRTEQRDSAMYRCASSLGPTDYEQYFGPGTRLTVT.

This clone showed up just a few times. The sample contains more than one DNA sequence encoding this CDR3. The rearrangement uses TRBV5-1 and TRBJ2-3; D is possibly TRBD2 (6 bases). The V gene lost 2 bases and the J gene lost 2 bases, with 9 bases spanning the gap. The length of the CDR3 is 14 residues. Germline V CDR1 and CDR2: SGHRS, YFSETQ. The CDR3: CASSLGLPTDTQYF. CDR3 bases: TGCGCCAGCAGCTTAGGACTACCCACAGATACGCAGTATTTT.

The CDR3 region has the DNA TGTGCCAGCAGCTTAGATCGGGGTGTCACGGGAGGCTACACCTTC. Its translation: CASSLDRGVTGGYTF. J is TRBJ1-2 and V is TRBV11-2; D not resolved. CDR3 length equals 15 residues. From germline, CDR1 is SGHAT and CDR2 FQNNGV. The germline V and J ends were trimmed by 0 bases and 8 bases, with 16 bases remaining between them. Filled out from reference TRBV11-2 and TRBJ1-2, the complete variable domain reads EAGVAQSPRYKIIEKRQSVAFWCNPISGHATLYWYQQILGQGPKLLIQFQNNGVVDDSQLPKDRFSAERLKGVDSTLKIQPAKLEDSAVYLCASSLDRGVTGGYTFGSGTRLTVV.

V gene TRBV5-4 combines with J gene TRBJ1-4; TRBD1 might be the D (6 bases). CDR1 and CDR2 (germline): SGHNT, YYREEE (reference sequence). V gave up 5 bases and J gave up 0 bases, with 14 bases separating them. The CDR3 has 16 residues. This chain's CDR3 is CASRRGGSATNEKLFF. CDR3 in DNA: TGTGCCAGCAGGAGGGGGGGGAGTGCAACTAATGAAAAACTGTTTTTT.

This chain joins TRBV18 and TRBJ2-7; D perhaps matches TRBD2 (5 bases). There are 14 residues in the CDR3. Trimming took off 6 bases at V and 0 bases at J, with 12 bases between the two ends. Germline V CDR1 and CDR2: KGHSH, LQKENI. CDR3 amino acids: CASSRLRDSYEQYF. Written as DNA, the CDR3 is TGTGCCAGCTCCCGACTAAGGGACTCCTACGAGCAGTACTTC. Complete variable domain (other parts from reference TRBV18 and TRBJ2-7): NAGVMQNPRHLVRRRGQEARLRCSPMKGHSHVYWYRQLPEEGLKFMVYLQKENIIDESGMPKERFSAEFPKEGPSILRIQQVVRGDSAAYFCASSRLRDSYEQYFGPGTRLTVT.

In the case of this clone: Other DNA sequences in the same sample also yield this CDR3. This chain joins TRBV5-1 and TRBJ1-4; the D gene is possibly TRBD1 (5 bases). Germline loops: CDR1 SGHRS, CDR2 YFSETQ. The CDR3 covers 15 residues. The V gene lost 0 bases and the J gene lost 7 bases, with 13 bases spanning the gap. CDR3 sequence: CASSLGDRDVEKLFF. The CDR3, as DNA: TGCGCCAGCAGCTTGGGCGACAGAGATGTTGAAAAACTGTTTTTT.

This clone was seen a single time. The chain is built from TRBV27 and TRBJ1-1; unclear D gene. Germline V gene lookup returns CDR1 MNHEY and CDR2 SMNVEV (reference sequence). The CDR3 is 15 amino acids. Trimming removed 1 base at V and 4 bases at J, with 13 bases between. The CDR3 coding sequence is TGTGCCAGCAGTTTATACGGGGTCGAGGGCACTGAAGCTTTCTTT. Protein product: CASSLYGVEGTEAFF.

This clone has just one count. This sequence joins TRBV6-6 and TRBJ2-3, with D unresolved. The germline V gene encodes CDR1 MNHNY and CDR2 SVGAGI (reference sequence). V dropped 0 bases and J dropped 0 bases, with 10 bases sitting between them. The CDR3 extends over 16 amino acids. The CDR3 region has the DNA TGTGCCAGCAGTTACTCGCACTATGGAAGCACAGATACGCAGTATTTT. Translating gives CASSYSHYGSTDTQYF.

This sequence joins TRBV10-2 and TRBJ2-1; 11 nucleotides agree with TRBD2. The CDR3 consists of 18 residues. The V and J ends lost 8 bases and 3 bases, in that order; junction bases with no gene match: 15. Germline V CDR1 and CDR2: WSHSY, SAAADI. The CDR3 DNA reads as TGCGCCAGCGGACGCCCTAGCGGGAGGAAGGGAGGCTACAATGAGCAGTTCTTC. It is translated as CASGRPSGRKGGYNEQFF.

This clone occurred a few times. The chain combines TRBV27 with TRBJ2-2; 8 nucleotides align to TRBD2. Losses at the gene ends were 0 bases for V and 8 bases for J; bases not matched to a gene: 17. Germline CDR1 reads MNHEY; CDR2 reads SMNVEV (reference sequence). The CDR3 has 19 amino acids. CDR3 nucleotide sequence: TGTGCCAGCAGTTTATCACTCCTTAGGCTAGCGGGCGTGACTGGGGAGCTGTTTTTT. Its protein is CASSLSLLRLAGVTGELFF.

The rearrangement joins TRBV5-6 to TRBJ1-1; unclear D gene. CDR3 length equals 11 residues. From germline, CDR1 is SGHDT and CDR2 YYEEEE. The V and J ends lost 4 bases and 6 bases respectively, with 7 bases between them. The CDR3 nucleotides are TGTGCCAGCAGCGTTTACTCTGAAGCTTTCTTT. Its translation: CASSVYSEAFF.

This clone was detected only a few times. The V and J genes are TRBV13 and TRBJ1-1; 9 bases are shared with TRBD1. The CDR3 covers 17 residues. V shed 3 bases and J 3 bases; nucleotides not matched to a gene: 11. Germline V CDR1 and CDR2: PRHDT, FYEKMQ (reference sequence). The CDR3 nucleotides read TGTGCCAGCAGCTTTCCGACAGGGGGTTACCGAGACACTGAAGCTTTCTTT. As protein: CASSFPTGGYRDTEAFF.

This chain uses TRBV6-6 with TRBJ2-1; D gene ambiguous. The CDR3 sequence is 14 residues long. The germline gives CDR1 MNHNY, CDR2 SVGAGI (reference sequence). Deletions cut 0 bases from V and 12 bases from J, with 15 bases between. The CDR3: CASSYSEPVVWQFF. The CDR3 region has the DNA TGTGCCAGCAGTTACTCGGAGCCGGTCGTGTGGCAGTTCTTC.

CDR3 residues: CASSPPPGEIGSETQYF. The CDR3 bases are TGTGCCAGCAGCCCCCCCCCAGGGGAGATAGGGTCAGAGACCCAGTACTTC. The chain carries TRBV11-1 and TRBJ2-5, with a tentative D call TRBD1 (6 bases). With 5 bases removed from V and 4 bases from J, the gap between germline ends came to 23 bases. Per the germline V gene, CDR1 is SGHAT and CDR2 is FQDESV (reference sequence). The CDR3 covers 17 residues.